This T cell receptor beta chain came from a study of CD8 T cells in ankylosing spondylitis. V lost 4 bases and J 5 bases, leaving 17 bases between the germline ends. The CDR3 extends over 15 amino acids. The germline V gene has CDR1 SGHVS and CDR2 FNYEAQ. TCRdb processed the 5' RACE reads anew with MiXCR; each CDR3 protein has one entry. The sample has some 840,000 distinct CDR3 sequences; 12% are singletons. Whole-study results and caveats: Apparently characteristic of ankylosing spondylitis blood was a TCR beta motif (roughly 8 highly homologous variants). Relatively rare in peripheral blood, disease-linked clones were also CD8+.

Notes on this clonotype: Its matching antigen is unknown.

The chain recombines TRBV7-6 with TRBJ2-5, with D unresolved. The sample comprised blood, either unsorted or a sorted T cell fraction (not recorded which). The TCR was taken from a male donor with ankylosing spondylitis. The DNA for the CDR3 is TGTGCCAGCAGCTCCGATCGGACGGCCCGGGAGACCCAGTACTTC. It specifies CASSSDRTARETQYF.